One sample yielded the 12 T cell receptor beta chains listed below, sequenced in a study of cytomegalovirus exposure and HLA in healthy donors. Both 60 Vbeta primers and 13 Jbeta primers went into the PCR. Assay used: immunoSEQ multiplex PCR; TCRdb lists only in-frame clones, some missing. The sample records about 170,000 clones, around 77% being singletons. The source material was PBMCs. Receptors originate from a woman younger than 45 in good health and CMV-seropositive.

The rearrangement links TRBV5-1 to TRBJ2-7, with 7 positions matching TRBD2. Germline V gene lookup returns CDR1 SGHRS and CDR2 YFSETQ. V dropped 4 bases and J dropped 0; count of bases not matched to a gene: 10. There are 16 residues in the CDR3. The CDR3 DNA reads TGCGCCAGCAGCCATTCGGGGGGACCTAGCTCCTACGAGCAGTACTTC. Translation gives CASSHSGGPSSYEQYF.

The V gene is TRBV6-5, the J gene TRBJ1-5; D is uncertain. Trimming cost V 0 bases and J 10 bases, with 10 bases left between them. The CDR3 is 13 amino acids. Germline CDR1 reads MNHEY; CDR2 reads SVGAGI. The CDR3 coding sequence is TGTGCCAGCAGTTACTCGACCGGAGGCCCCCAGCATTTT. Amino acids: CASSYSTGGPQHF.

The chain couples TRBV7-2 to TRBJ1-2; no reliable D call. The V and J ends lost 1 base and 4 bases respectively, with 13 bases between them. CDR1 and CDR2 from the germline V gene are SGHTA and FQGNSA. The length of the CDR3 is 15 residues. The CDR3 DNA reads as TGTGCCAGCAGCTTAGGGGTAGCGAACCCCTATGGCTACACCTTC. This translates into CASSLGVANPYGYTF.

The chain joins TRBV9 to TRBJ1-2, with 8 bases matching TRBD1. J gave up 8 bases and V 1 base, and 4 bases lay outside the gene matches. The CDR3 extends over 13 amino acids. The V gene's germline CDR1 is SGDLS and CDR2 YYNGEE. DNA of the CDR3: TGTGCCAGCAGCGTATTGGGGACAGGAGGCTACACCTTC. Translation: CASSVLGTGGYTF.

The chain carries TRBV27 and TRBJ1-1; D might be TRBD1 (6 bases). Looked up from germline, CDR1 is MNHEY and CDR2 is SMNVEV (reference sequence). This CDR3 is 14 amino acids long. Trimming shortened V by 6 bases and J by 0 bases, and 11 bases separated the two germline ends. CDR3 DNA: TGTGCCAGCAGATTGGGGGCTATGAACACTGAAGCTTTCTTT. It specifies CASRLGAMNTEAFF.

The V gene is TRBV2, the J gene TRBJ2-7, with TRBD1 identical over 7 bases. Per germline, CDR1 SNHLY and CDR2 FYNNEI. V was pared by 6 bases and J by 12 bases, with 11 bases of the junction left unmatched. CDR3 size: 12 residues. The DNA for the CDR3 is TGTGCCAGCAGACCGGGACAGCGACTCTGGTACTTC. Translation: CASRPGQRLWYF.

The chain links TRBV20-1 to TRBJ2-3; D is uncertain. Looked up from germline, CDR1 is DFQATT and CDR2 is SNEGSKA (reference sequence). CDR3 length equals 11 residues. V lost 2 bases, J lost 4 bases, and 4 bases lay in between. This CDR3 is CSARLADTQYF. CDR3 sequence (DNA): TGCAGTGCTAGACTAGCAGATACGCAGTATTTT.

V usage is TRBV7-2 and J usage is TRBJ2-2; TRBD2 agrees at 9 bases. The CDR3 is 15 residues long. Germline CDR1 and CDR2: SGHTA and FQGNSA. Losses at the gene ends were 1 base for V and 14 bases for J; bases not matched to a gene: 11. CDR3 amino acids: CASSLESSGRMNLFF. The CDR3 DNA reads TGTGCCAGCAGCTTAGAAAGTAGCGGGAGAATGAACCTGTTTTTT.

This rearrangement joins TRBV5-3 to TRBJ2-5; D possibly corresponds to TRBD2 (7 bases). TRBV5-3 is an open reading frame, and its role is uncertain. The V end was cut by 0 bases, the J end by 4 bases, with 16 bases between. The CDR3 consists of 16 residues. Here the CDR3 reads CARSLDGGGERETQYF. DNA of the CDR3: TGTGCCAGAAGCTTGGATGGCGGGGGCGAGCGAGAGACCCAGTACTTC.

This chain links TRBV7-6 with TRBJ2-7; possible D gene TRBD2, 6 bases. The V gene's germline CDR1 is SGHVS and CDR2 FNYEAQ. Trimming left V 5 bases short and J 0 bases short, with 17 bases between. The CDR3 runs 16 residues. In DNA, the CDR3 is TGTGCCAGCAGCCCTAGGGGCGGGGAGAGCTCCTACGAGCAGTACTTC. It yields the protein CASSPRGGESSYEQYF.

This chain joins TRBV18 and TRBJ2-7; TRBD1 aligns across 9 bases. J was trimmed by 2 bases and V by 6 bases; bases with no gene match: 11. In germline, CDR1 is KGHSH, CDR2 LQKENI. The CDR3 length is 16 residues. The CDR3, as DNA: TGTGCCAGCTCCCCAACCCTGGGACAGGGTCCCTACGAGCAGTACTTC. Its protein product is CASSPTLGQGPYEQYF.

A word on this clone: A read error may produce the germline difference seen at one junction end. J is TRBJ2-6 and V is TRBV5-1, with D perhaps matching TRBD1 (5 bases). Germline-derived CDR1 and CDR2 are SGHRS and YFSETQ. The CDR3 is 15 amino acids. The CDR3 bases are TGCGCCGGCAGCATACAGGAGTCTGGGGCCAACGTCCTGACTTTC. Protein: CAGSIQESGANVLTF. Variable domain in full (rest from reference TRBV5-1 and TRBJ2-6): KAGVTQTPRYLIKTRGQQVTLSCSPISGHRSVSWYQQTPGQGLQFLFEYFSETQRNKGNFPGRFSGRQFSNSRSEMNVSTLELGDSALYLCAGSIQESGANVLTFGAGSRLTVL.